The source of this T cell receptor beta chain is a study of OX40 agonist ivuxolimab in advanced cancers. A note on the overall study: The costimulatory receptor OX40 (CD134) was targeted by ivuxolimab, a fully human IgG2 agonistic monoclonal antibody. Intravenous ivuxolimab was administered to patients every 2 weeks at six dose levels: 0.01, 0.1, 0.3, 1.5, 3 and 10 mg/kg. Of the approximately 50 dose-escalation patients, hepatocellular carcinoma was present in around 20, melanoma in approximately 15, renal cell carcinoma in 9 and head and neck cancer in 9. In the dose-escalation cohort, 82.7% of patients were male, and the mean age was roughly 60 years, with a range of about 23 to 85. Prior anti-PD-1, anti-PD-L1 or anti-CTLA-4 therapy was permitted, and checkpoint inhibitors had been received by 40% to 50% of dose-escalation patients. Partial responses occurred in three dose-escalation patients: two with cutaneous melanoma and one with hepatocellular carcinoma. The purpose of peripheral TCRbeta sequencing was to test whether ivuxolimab changed TCR sequence diversity and led to clonal T-cell expansion. The monotherapy dose-escalation portion (N of about 50 patients) of the phase I ivuxolimab trial is reported in the paper.

Broad study findings and their caveats: Partial responders in the 0.1-3.0 mg/kg groups had among the lowest normalized peripheral clonal expansion, especially among CD8+ T cells. After ivuxolimab, more expanded clones were found on average in CD8+ T cells than in CD4+ T cells. Low levels of normalized T-cell clonal expansion were also seen in some patients who did not respond. At doses of 0.1 to 3.0 mg/kg, clonal expansion of both CD4+ and CD8+ T cells in blood was seen between baseline and week 6. The antigen specificity of the clonally expanded peripheral T cells was not determined.

Patients with autoimmune disease history or receiving systemic immunosuppression were excluded from the trial. In every dose cohort, peripheral blood was drawn for TCR sequencing at baseline, cycle 4 day 1, and cycle 7 day 1. Samples were obtained from an open-label, multicenter, first-in-human phase I dose-escalation trial of ivuxolimab. The trial enrolled adults with locally advanced or metastatic head and neck squamous cell, hepatocellular, melanoma or renal cell carcinoma. CD4+ and CD8+ T cells were sorted separately from peripheral blood before TCR sequencing. V loses 0 bases, J loses 2 bases, and the germline ends lie 10 bases apart. From cysteine to phenylalanine, the CDR3 is 15 amino acids long. CDR3 DNA only is kept here, 45 bases in frame from base 1. The germline V gene sets CDR1 to SGDLS and CDR2 to YYNGEE. Details on this clone: The clone's antigen remains unknown. No base-level quality is on record; no much larger clone is a single base apart.

For sequencing of the TCRbeta CDR3 region, genomic DNA was extracted from the sorted cells. The immunoSEQ Assay was used for sequencing of TCRbeta CDR3 regions. In TCRdb, the immuneACCESS table is reduced to in-frame sequences with V and J assigned. These tables do not hold every clone; where another copy was compared, an unresolved V gene accounts for under half, and the others remain unexplained. The sample table shows tens of thousands of clones, and around 86% are seen once. The ten largest clones represent over 0.3% of the sample. The sequence links TRBV9 to TRBJ2-3; the D gene is possibly TRBD2, with 6 bases matching. This specimen was CD4+ or CD8+ T cells sorted from blood, taken in a trial of the OX40 agonist ivuxolimab. The source is an adult with an advanced solid tumor such as melanoma, head and neck, liver or kidney cancer. The CDR3 corresponds to CASSVEGGYTDTQYF. The nucleotide sequence reads TGTGCCAGCAGCGTAGAAGGAGGGTACACAGATACGCAGTATTTT.